A selection of T cell receptor beta chains follows, all from one sample in a study of T cells in Graves' hyperthyroidism and ophthalmopathy. TCRdb independently ran MiXCR on the multiplex PCR reads; one entry per CDR3 protein. The sample yields approximately 560,000 distinct CDR3 sequences, approximately 14% seen once. The sequenced sample was blood. The source of these receptors is a woman in her 30s with Graves' hyperthyroidism. Both conserved end residues are part of each CDR3. The D gene is left open where the match is weak. Expanded clones are given a class, and other clones once, few, many or no size at all.

CDR3 length,clone size,J gene,V gene,D gene,CDR3 DNA,CDR3 protein
13,.,TRBJ1-1,TRBV27,.,TGTGCCAGCAGTCCCAAGGGGAACCCCGAAGCTTTCTTT,CASSPKGNPEAFF
14,many,TRBJ2-7,TRBV29-1,TRBD1,TGCAGCGTTGGTCAGGCGACAGGGGCTGATGAGCAGTACTTC,CSVGQATGADEQYF
13,few,TRBJ1-5,TRBV20-1,TRBD1,TGCAGTGCTATACGACAGGGGGACCAGCCCCAGCATTTT,CSAIRQGDQPQHF
13,.,TRBJ2-1,TRBV5-1,TRBD2,TGCGCCAGCATTCGACTAGCGGGAGAGGAACAGTTCTTC,CASIRLAGEEQFF
16,many,TRBJ2-3,TRBV6-6,.,TGTGCCAGCAGTTACGGGTGGAGCGGCAGCACAGATACGCAGTATTTT,CASSYGWSGSTDTQYF
12,many,TRBJ2-5,TRBV20-1,.,TGCAGTGCCCTCGGTGGAGGAGAGACCCAGTACTTC,CSALGGGETQYF
14,once,TRBJ2-5,TRBV7-3,.,TGTGCCAGCAGCTCATTGGGCGGGAAGGAGACCCAGTACTTC,CASSSLGGKETQYF
15,.,TRBJ2-7,TRBV4-3,TRBD2,TGCGCCAGCAGCCAGGGACTAGCGGTGCTGGGCGAGCAGTACTTC,CASSQGLAVLGEQYF
17,many,TRBJ2-3,TRBV6-5,.,TGTGCCAGCAGTACTCGCCGACTAGTATCTGGCACAGATACGCAGTATTTT,CASSTRRLVSGTDTQYF
14,.,TRBJ2-7,TRBV5-6,TRBD2,TGTGCCAGCAGCTTGGTGACTAGCGGGACCGAGCAGTACTTC,CASSLVTSGTEQYF
15,.,TRBJ1-1,TRBV5-1,.,TGCGCCAGCAGCTTGGTTAGGGGTACGAACACTGAAGCTTTCTTT,CASSLVRGTNTEAFF
15,many,TRBJ2-3,TRBV12-3/TRBV12-4,TRBD2,TGTGCCAGCAGCCTCCTAAGCGGGGGCACAGATACGCAGTATTTT,CASSLLSGGTDTQYF
21,.,TRBJ2-7,TRBV7-2,.,.,CASSFYICSARSWDFTYEQYF
12,many,TRBJ2-1,TRBV9,.,TGTGCCAGCAGCGTAGTCGGGGATGAGCAGTTCTTC,CASSVVGDEQFF
16,few,TRBJ2-7,TRBV20-1,TRBD2,TGCAGTGCACAAAAGAGTTTAGCGGGGACCACCTACGAGCAGTACTTC,CSAQKSLAGTTYEQYF
13,many,TRBJ1-1,TRBV29-1,.,TGCAGCGTGGGGGGGGGAGGGGACACTGAAGCTTTCTTT,CSVGGGGDTEAFF
15,.,TRBJ2-1,TRBV12-3/TRBV12-4,TRBD2,TGTGCCAGCAGACTCGGGACTAGCGGATACAATGAGCAGTTCTTC,CASRLGTSGYNEQFF
16,many,TRBJ1-2,TRBV14,.,TGTGCCAGCAGCCAAGATCTTACCGGGGTGTCGAATGGCTACACCTTC,CASSQDLTGVSNGYTF
13,.,TRBJ2-1,TRBV29-1,.,TGCAGCGTTGGGACATCTGGAGGGCGTGAGCAGCTCTTC,CSVGTSGGREQLF
14,many,TRBJ1-5,TRBV18,.,TGTGCCAGCTCACCGGCAGGGAGCAATCAGCCCCAGCATTTT,CASSPAGSNQPQHF
15,few,TRBJ2-3,TRBV20-1,TRBD2,TGCAGTGCTACAAGCGGGAGAGGAAGGGTAGATACGCAGTATTTT,CSATSGRGRVDTQYF
14,few,TRBJ1-1,TRBV9,.,TGTGCCAGCAGCGTAAGGGTCTCGAACACTGAAGCTTTCTTT,CASSVRVSNTEAFF
15,.,TRBJ2-7,TRBV3-1,.,TGTGCCAGCAGCCAAGATTTGTTGTCAGTCTACGGGCAGTACTTC,CASSQDLLSVYGQYF
15,few,TRBJ2-1,TRBV7-9,TRBD2,TGTGCCAGCAGAAGACTAGCGGGAGCTTACAATGAGCAGTTCTTC,CASRRLAGAYNEQFF
17,many,TRBJ2-4,TRBV6-5,.,TGTGCCAGCAGTTACTCAATGATGGATCTAGCCAAAAACATTCAGTACTTC,CASSYSMMDLAKNIQYF
14,.,TRBJ1-1,TRBV27,.,TGTGCCAGCAGTTTCAACCCCCGGGGACCGGAAGCTTTCTTT,CASSFNPRGPEAFF
13,.,TRBJ2-5,TRBV27,.,TGTGCCAGCAGTCCAGGGACGGAAGAGACCCAGTACTTC,CASSPGTEETQYF